Following are 19 T cell receptor beta chains from one sample sequenced in a study of chemoradiotherapy in HPV16-positive cancers. Clones were sequenced by immunoSEQ multiplex PCR, and TCRdb holds only the in-frame ones, with some missing. The repertoire holds 9,500 to 15,000 clones, with approximately 78% as singletons. This sample was obtained from a patient who underwent chemoradiotherapy. These receptors originate from a human donor with HPV-associated anogenital cancer.

This chain uses TRBV25-1 with TRBJ2-4, with D perhaps TRBD1 or TRBD2 (5 bases each). The CDR3 covers 14 residues. Germline-derived CDR1 and CDR2 are MGHDK and SYGVNS. Deletions cut 3 bases from V and 1 base from J, with 7 bases between. The CDR3 DNA reads TGTGCCAGCAGTGACGGGACGGCCAAAAACATTCAGTACTTC. Its protein is CASSDGTAKNIQYF. Complete variable domain (other parts from reference TRBV25-1 and TRBJ2-4): EADIYQTPRYLVIGTGKKITLECSQTMGHDKMYWYQQDPGMELHLIHYSYGVNSTEKGDLSSESTVSRIRTEHFPLTLESARPSHTSQYLCASSDGTAKNIQYFGAGTRLSVL.

The chain uses TRBV6-1 and TRBJ1-4; D is undetermined. Germline V lookup: CDR1 MNHNS, CDR2 SASEGT. CDR3 length equals 15 residues. V lost 2 bases and J lost 8, with 15 bases in between. The CDR3, as DNA: TGTGCCAGCAGTGAACCAACATCTCTGAGGGAAAAACTGTTTTTT. Its translation is CASSEPTSLREKLFF.

In its sample, this clone was seen a few times. V usage is TRBV4-2 and J usage is TRBJ2-3, with D possibly matching TRBD1 (5 bases). Germline values: CDR1 LGHNA, CDR2 YNFKEQ. V lost 1 base to trimming and J lost 5 bases, with 19 bases between them. This CDR3 has 17 residues. CDR3: CASSQVMDQGIIDTQYF. In DNA, the CDR3 is TGTGCCAGCAGCCAAGTTATGGACCAGGGTATTATAGATACGCAGTATTTT.

Remarks on this clone: A junction boundary mismatches the germline segment, possibly from a read error. The chain has TRBV6-1 and TRBJ2-4; D perhaps matches TRBD2 (6 bases). This CDR3 has 15 amino acids. Per germline, CDR1 MNHNS and CDR2 SASEGT. The CDR3 region has the DNA TGTGCCAGCAGAGAAGGGAGGACGGCCAAAAACATTCAGTACTTC. This gives the protein CASREGRTAKNIQYF.

The rearrangement joins TRBV6-6 to TRBJ1-2, with D perhaps TRBD1 (5 bases). Trimming cost V 4 bases and J 3 bases, with 12 bases left between them. The germline V gene has CDR1 MNHNY and CDR2 SVGAGI (reference sequence). The CDR3 has 14 residues. CDR3 loop: CASSSQGADYGYTF. For the CDR3, the DNA is TGTGCCAGCAGTTCCCAGGGTGCCGACTATGGCTACACCTTC.

The chain recombines TRBV7-6 with TRBJ1-2, with 7 bases aligning to TRBD1. Germline loops: CDR1 SGHVS, CDR2 FNYEAQ. There are 20 residues in the CDR3. V shed 3 bases, J shed 2 bases, and the junction held 21 bases outside the gene matches. The CDR3 bases are TGTGCCAGCAGCTTGGTTGCTCGAGGGGGCAGGAAAGGAGAGAACTATGGCTACACCTTC. This encodes CASSLVARGGRKGENYGYTF.

The chain couples TRBV7-3 to TRBJ2-3; no definite D call. The germline V gene has CDR1 SGHTA and CDR2 FQGTGA. This CDR3 contains 15 residues. V lost 2 bases, J lost 0 bases, and 9 bases lay in between. DNA for the CDR3: TGTGCCAGCAGCTTAGGACCCTCTAGCACAGATACGCAGTATTTT. This gives the protein CASSLGPSSTDTQYF. The full variable domain, completed using reference TRBV7-3 and TRBJ2-3, is GAGVSQTPSNKVTEKGKYVELRCDPISGHTALYWYRQSLGQGPEFLIYFQGTGAADDSGLPNDRFFAVRPEGSVSTLKIQRTERGDSAVYLCASSLGPSSTDTQYFGPGTRLTVL.

This clone was seen a single time. The chain links TRBV7-2 to TRBJ2-1; TRBD2 agrees at 7 bases. V was clipped by 3 bases and J by 6 bases; unmatched bases: 5. The CDR3 contains 14 residues. Germline V gene data show CDR1 as SGHTA and CDR2 as FQGNSA. CDR3 coding DNA: TGTGCCAGCAGCTTTACGGGACTAATCAATGAGCAGTTCTTC. This sequence encodes CASSFTGLINEQFF. Complete variable domain (other parts from reference TRBV7-2 and TRBJ2-1): GAGVSQSPSNKVTEKGKDVELRCDPISGHTALYWYRQSLGQGLEFLIYFQGNSAPDKSGLPSDRFSAERTGGSVSTLTIQRTQQEDSAVYLCASSFTGLINEQFFGPGTRLTVL.

V usage is TRBV18 and J usage is TRBJ1-3; D is unclear. Per the germline V gene, CDR1 is KGHSH and CDR2 is LQKENI. The CDR3 extends over 14 amino acids. The ends were cut back, 8 bases at V and 1 base at J, with 12 bases in the middle. The CDR3 sequence: CASRSEVSGNTIYF. CDR3 nucleotide sequence: TGTGCCAGCCGCAGCGAGGTATCTGGAAACACCATATATTTT.

To note about this clone: Germline is not matched at one junction end, which may reflect a read error. This sequence joins TRBV7-7 and TRBJ2-7; D unresolved. Per germline, CDR1 SSHAT and CDR2 FNYEAQ (reference sequence). This CDR3 has 12 amino acids. CDR3 DNA sequence: TGTGCTAGCAGCCCCAATGGATACGAGCAGTACTTC. It yields the protein CASSPNGYEQYF. Full variable domain (outside the CDR3, taken from reference TRBV7-7 and TRBJ2-7): GAGVSQSPRYKVTKRGQDVTLRCDPISSHATLYWYQQALGQGPEFLTYFNYEAQPDKSGLPSDRFSAERPEGSISTLTIQRTEQRDSAMYRCASSPNGYEQYFGPGTRLTVT.

This chain links TRBV6-5 with TRBJ1-6, with a possible D match to TRBD1 (5 bases). Looked up from germline, CDR1 is MNHEY and CDR2 is SVGAGI. Between the trimmed V and J ends, which lost 8 bases and 8 bases, there was a span of 10 bases. The CDR3 runs 12 residues. CDR3 sequence reads: CASGARDSPLHF. CDR3 coding DNA: TGTGCCAGCGGGGCCCGCGATTCACCCCTCCACTTT.

V and J are TRBV4-2 and TRBJ1-2; maybe TRBD1 (5 bases). Per the germline V gene, CDR1 is LGHNA and CDR2 is YNFKEQ. Between the trimmed V and J ends, which lost 2 bases and 7 bases, there was a span of 14 bases. CDR3 size: 14 residues. The CDR3 protein is CASSQIGGEAGYTF. Here the CDR3 DNA reads TGTGCCAGCAGCCAAATCGGGGGAGAGGCTGGCTACACCTTC.

The chain has TRBV5-1 and TRBJ1-1; 10 nucleotides match TRBD1. Germline CDR1 is SGHRS and CDR2 is YFSETQ. The CDR3 totals 12 residues. The ends lost 5 bases at V and 9 bases at J; junction bases unmatched: 4. The CDR3 DNA is TGCGCCAGCAGGGGGACAGGGGAGCAAGCTTTCTTT. Its translation is CASRGTGEQAFF.

The chain uses TRBV6-6 and TRBJ1-2; D gene ambiguous. This CDR3 has 14 amino acids. V lost 5 bases to trimming and J lost 4 bases, with 14 bases between them. Germline V gene sequence: CDR1 MNHNY, CDR2 SVGAGI (reference sequence). This CDR3 is CASSTVEGSYGYTF. The CDR3 region has the DNA TGTGCCAGCAGTACCGTAGAAGGGAGCTATGGCTACACCTTC.

J is TRBJ1-2 and V is TRBV5-1; no definite D call. Deletions cut 0 bases from V and 1 base from J, with 13 bases between. The length of the CDR3 is 16 residues. The germline gives CDR1 SGHRS, CDR2 YFSETQ. The CDR3 is CASSLGGSPLNYGYTF. CDR3 DNA sequence: TGCGCCAGCAGCTTGGGTGGTTCCCCCCTTAACTATGGCTACACCTTC.

The chain couples TRBV5-1 to TRBJ1-4; no definite D call. This CDR3 has 16 residues. Looked up from germline, CDR1 is SGHRS and CDR2 is YFSETQ. V was pared by 0 bases and J by 0 bases, with 9 bases between. In DNA, the CDR3 is TGCGCCAGCAGCTTGGCCTCGGGAGCAACTAATGAAAAACTGTTTTTT. This encodes CASSLASGATNEKLFF.

The chain recombines TRBV6-6 with TRBJ1-3; TRBD1 agrees at 7 bases. The CDR3 spans 13 residues. With 9 bases clipped from V and 9 bases from J, the junction kept 11 bases outside the gene matches. Germline V lookup: CDR1 MNHNY, CDR2 SVGAGI (reference sequence). The CDR3 spells CASTGEIDRTIYF. The CDR3, as DNA: TGTGCCAGTACAGGGGAGATAGATCGCACCATATATTTT.

The chain couples TRBV19 to TRBJ1-6, with D hard to call. V dropped 5 bases and J dropped 3 bases, with 14 bases sitting between them. This CDR3 spans 16 amino acids. Germline loops: CDR1 LNHDA, CDR2 SQIVND (reference sequence). CDR3 in amino acids: CASSADVLNYNSPLHF. The DNA for the CDR3 is TGTGCCAGTAGTGCCGATGTTCTTAACTATAATTCACCCCTCCACTTT.

This chain joins TRBV19 and TRBJ2-5, with TRBD2 matching over 9 bases. The CDR3 totals 15 residues. The germline V gene has CDR1 LNHDA and CDR2 SQIVND (reference sequence). Trimming removed 7 bases from V and 5 bases from J; junction bases left unmatched: 11. The CDR3 DNA reads as TGTGCCAGTATTCGGGGTAGCGGGGGTTGGGAGACCCAGTACTTC. Its protein product is CASIRGSGGWETQYF.